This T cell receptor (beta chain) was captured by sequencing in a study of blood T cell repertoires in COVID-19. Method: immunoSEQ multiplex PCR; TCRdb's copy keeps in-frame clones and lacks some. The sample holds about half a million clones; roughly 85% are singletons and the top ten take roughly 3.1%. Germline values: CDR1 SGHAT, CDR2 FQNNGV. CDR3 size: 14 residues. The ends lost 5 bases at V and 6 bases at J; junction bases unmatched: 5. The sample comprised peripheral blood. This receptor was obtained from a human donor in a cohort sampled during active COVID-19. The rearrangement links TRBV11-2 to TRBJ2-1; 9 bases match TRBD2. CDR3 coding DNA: TGTGCCAGCAGCACGGGACTAGCAGTCAATGAGCAGTTCTTC. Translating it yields CASSTGLAVNEQFF. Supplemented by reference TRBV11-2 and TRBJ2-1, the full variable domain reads EAGVAQSPRYKIIEKRQSVAFWCNPISGHATLYWYQQILGQGPKLLIQFQNNGVVDDSQLPKDRFSAERLKGVDSTLKIQPAKLEDSAVYLCASSTGLAVNEQFFGPGTRLTVL.